These 25 T cell receptor beta chains were all obtained from the same sample, sequenced in a study of T cell repertoires and HLA-DP antigens. For these TCRs, the target antigens are not known. Only in-frame clones appear in the TCRdb table, and some are missing; sequencing was by immunoSEQ multiplex PCR. The data contain about 110,000 clones, around 92% of them singletons. Sequencing was performed on CD4+ T cells from PBMCs. The receptors stem from a woman aged 18-29 years in good health and CMV-seronegative.

The rearrangement joins TRBV7-9 to TRBJ2-6; 11 bases fit TRBD1. The CDR3 runs 17 residues. The germline V gene has CDR1 SEHNR and CDR2 FQNEAQ (reference sequence). V lost 4 bases, J lost 2 bases, and 4 bases stayed unmatched. The CDR3 loop reads CASSSGQGAAGANVLTF. The CDR3 nucleotides are TGTGCCAGCAGCTCCGGACAGGGGGCGGCTGGGGCCAACGTCCTGACTTTC.

The rearrangement joins TRBV6-1 to TRBJ1-1, with TRBD1 matching 12 bases. Germline values: CDR1 MNHNS, CDR2 SASEGT. Trimming took 4 bases from V and 0 from J; bases not matched to a gene: 6. The CDR3 contains 17 residues. The CDR3 protein is CASSAWDRGQVNTEAFF. In nucleotides, the CDR3 is TGTGCCAGCAGTGCCTGGGACAGGGGGCAGGTGAACACTGAAGCTTTCTTT.

This sequence joins TRBV14 and TRBJ1-1; TRBD1 matches at 11 bases. The CDR3 has 14 amino acids. V lost 9 bases to trimming and J lost 7 bases; unmatched junction nucleotides: 10. The germline V gene has CDR1 SGHDN and CDR2 FVKESK. Here the CDR3 reads CARSDRGQRFEAFF. The CDR3 DNA reads TGTGCCAGATCGGACAGGGGGCAACGATTTGAAGCTTTCTTT. The whole variable domain, remainder taken from reference TRBV14 and TRBJ1-1, is EAGVTQFPSHSVIEKGQTVTLRCDPISGHDNLYWYRRVMGKEIKFLLHFVKESKQDESGMPNNRFLAERTGGTYSTLKVQPAELEDSGVYFCARSDRGQRFEAFFGQGTRLTVV.

This chain connects TRBV19 to TRBJ2-1; D is uncertain. This CDR3 comprises 13 residues. Trimming took 3 bases from V and 10 from J, leaving 13 bases between them. Germline V lookup: CDR1 LNHDA, CDR2 SQIVND (reference sequence). The CDR3 nucleotides are TGTGCCAGTAGTATGGGGAAGGGTCGGGAGCAGTTCTTC. Amino acid sequence: CASSMGKGREQFF.

The gene calls are TRBV5-1 and TRBJ2-1; TRBD2 is a possible D gene (5 bases). Germline CDR1 is SGHRS and CDR2 is YFSETQ. V dropped 4 bases and J dropped 5 bases, with 19 bases sitting between them. CDR3 length: 16 amino acids. The CDR3 nucleotides are TGCGCCAGCAGCACGATAACCCCGGGGTTGAACAATGAGCAGTTCTTC. It yields the protein CASSTITPGLNNEQFF.

V gene TRBV6-5 combines with J gene TRBJ2-1, with D perhaps matching TRBD2 (6 bases). Trimming took 7 bases from V and 0 from J, leaving 13 bases between them. The germline V gene encodes CDR1 MNHEY and CDR2 SVGAGI. The CDR3 is made up of 15 amino acids. CDR3 sequence (DNA): TGTGCCAGCACCGGGGACTCGAGCTCCTACAATGAGCAGTTCTTC. It yields the protein CASTGDSSSYNEQFF.

The chain employs TRBV15 and TRBJ2-1; TRBD2 is a possible D gene (6 bases). V gave up 2 bases and J gave up 7 bases, with 18 bases separating them. Germline CDR1 reads LNHNV; CDR2 reads YYDKDF (reference sequence). This CDR3 is 16 amino acids long. In DNA form, the CDR3 reads TGTGCCACCAGCAGACACAAAACCGGGAGTGGGAATGAGCAGTTCTTC. This encodes CATSRHKTGSGNEQFF. Looking up the rest from reference TRBV15 and TRBJ2-1 gives the full variable domain: DAMVIQNPRYQVTQFGKPVTLSCSQTLNHNVMYWYQQKSSQAPKLLFHYYDKDFNNEADTPDNFQSRRPNTSFCFLDIRSPGLGDTAMYLCATSRHKTGSGNEQFFGPGTRLTVL.

CDR3 in DNA: TGTGCCAGCAGCCCACAGGGGGGGTTTAACACCGGGGAGCTGTTTTTT. Its protein product is CASSPQGGFNTGELFF. The rearrangement uses TRBV7-3 and TRBJ2-2; a possible D gene is TRBD1 (8 bases). The ends were cut back, 5 bases at V and 2 bases at J, with 15 bases in the middle. Germline loops: CDR1 SGHTA, CDR2 FQGTGA. CDR3 size: 16 residues.

In this sample, this clone turned up once. V and J are TRBV5-4 and TRBJ2-5; 11 nucleotides line up with TRBD2. The germline V gene has CDR1 SGHNT and CDR2 YYREEE (reference sequence). J gave up 6 bases and V 1 base, and 11 bases lay outside the gene matches. The CDR3 loop spans 17 amino acids. Here the CDR3 DNA reads TGTGCCAGCAGCTTGACACGACTAGCGGGAAGTGTAAAGACCCAGTACTTC. Amino acids: CASSLTRLAGSVKTQYF.

The chain employs TRBV14 and TRBJ2-7; a possible D gene is TRBD1 (5 bases). Germline V CDR1 and CDR2: SGHDN, FVKESK. The CDR3 covers 14 residues. V was clipped by 8 bases and J by 0 bases, with 14 bases between them. CDR3 region: CASRSGANSYEQYF. CDR3 in DNA: TGTGCCAGCCGCTCTGGGGCGAACTCCTACGAGCAGTACTTC.

The CDR3: CASSIVVGGQPQHF. CDR3 DNA: TGTGCCAGTAGTATTGTAGTGGGCGGCCAGCCCCAGCATTTT. The J gene is TRBJ1-5, the V gene TRBV19; no definite D call. This CDR3 has 14 amino acids. CDR1 is LNHDA and CDR2 is SQIVND in the germline V gene (reference sequence). Trimming shortened V by 3 bases and J by 7 bases, and 13 bases separated the two germline ends.

The J gene is TRBJ1-4, the V gene TRBV7-9; the D is unclear. V lost 5 bases and J 7 bases, leaving 20 bases between the germline ends. The CDR3 contains 16 residues. CDR1 and CDR2 from the germline V gene are SEHNR and FQNEAQ (reference sequence). The CDR3 spells CASSPISGLLSEKLFF. CDR3 bases: TGTGCCAGCAGCCCCATCTCGGGTTTGTTGTCTGAAAAACTGTTTTTT.

This sequence joins TRBV18 and TRBJ2-3; TRBD1 aligns across 8 bases. V lost 4 bases to trimming and J lost 1 base; unmatched junction nucleotides: 7. In germline, CDR1 is KGHSH, CDR2 LQKENI. CDR3 length: 16 residues. CDR3 in DNA: TGTGCCAGCTCACTTTCGACAGGGGCCGGCACAGATACGCAGTATTTT. This sequence encodes CASSLSTGAGTDTQYF.

The genes are TRBV11-3 and TRBJ1-2; a possible D gene is TRBD1 (6 bases). The CDR3 is made up of 15 amino acids. Germline V gives CDR1 SGHNT, CDR2 YENEEA. V was pared by 2 bases and J by 6 bases, with 16 bases between. For the CDR3, the DNA is TGTGCCAGCAGCTTATCTCCTAGGGGGGGTAATGGCTACACCTTC. Amino acid sequence: CASSLSPRGGNGYTF.

This rearrangement joins TRBV29-1 to TRBJ1-2; 8 bases are a match to TRBD1. From germline, CDR1 is SQVTM and CDR2 ANQGSEA. The V gene end was trimmed by 6 bases and the J gene end by 4 bases; junction bases not matched to a gene: 7. This CDR3 contains 13 residues. CDR3 region: CSVESGQVYGYTF. Written as DNA, the CDR3 is TGCAGCGTAGAATCGGGACAGGTCTATGGCTACACCTTC.

This chain joins TRBV15 and TRBJ2-3; 12 bases line up with TRBD2. The germline V gene has CDR1 LNHNV and CDR2 YYDKDF (reference sequence). The CDR3 extends over 15 amino acids. The trim removed 3 bases at V and 4 bases at J, leaving 2 bases unmatched. The CDR3 loop is CATSRTSGSADTQYF. The CDR3 DNA is TGTGCCACCAGCAGGACTAGCGGGAGTGCAGATACGCAGTATTTT.

The J gene is TRBJ2-1, the V gene TRBV5-1; perhaps D is TRBD1 or TRBD2 (5 bases each). This CDR3 is built from 14 residues. The V end lost 4 bases, the J end lost 6 bases, and 14 bases lay between the germline ends. The germline V gene has CDR1 SGHRS and CDR2 YFSETQ. The CDR3 loop is CASSAGDLGNEQFF. The CDR3 region has the DNA TGCGCCAGCAGCGCCGGGGACCTGGGCAATGAGCAGTTCTTC.

This sequence joins TRBV18 and TRBJ2-3; D possibly corresponds to TRBD2 (7 bases). Germline CDR1 reads KGHSH; CDR2 reads LQKENI. The CDR3 spans 15 residues. The V end was cut by 0 bases, the J end by 6 bases, with 13 bases between. In DNA form, the CDR3 reads TGTGCCAGCTCACCACCGTCGGGGGGCCTGGATACGCAGTATTTT. It is translated as CASSPPSGGLDTQYF.

The chain joins TRBV29-1 to TRBJ1-1; 10 nucleotides match TRBD1. CDR1 is SQVTM, CDR2 ANQGSEA, per germline. The V segment lost 5 bases and the J segment 7 bases; nucleotides outside the gene matches: 13. The CDR3 sequence is 15 residues long. The CDR3: CSVRDRGQNSNEAFF. CDR3 DNA: TGCAGCGTTCGGGACAGGGGACAAAACTCCAATGAAGCTTTCTTT.

The rearrangement joins TRBV6-5 to TRBJ2-7; D is unresolved. V lost 6 bases to trimming and J lost 2 bases, with 11 bases between them. Germline V gene lookup returns CDR1 MNHEY and CDR2 SVGAGI. The CDR3 consists of 13 residues. CDR3 amino acids: CASSPRQTYEQYV. Here the CDR3 DNA reads TGTGCCAGCAGCCCTAGGCAGACCTACGAGCAGTACGTC.

The genes are TRBV7-6 and TRBJ2-2, with D possibly matching TRBD1 (6 bases). Germline CDR1 and CDR2: SGHVS and FNYEAQ. The CDR3 is 15 residues long. V lost 5 bases to trimming and J lost 5 bases, with 15 bases between them. As DNA, the CDR3 is TGTGCCAGCAGCCCACAGGGTACAGCAACCGGGGAGCTGTTTTTT. The encoded protein is CASSPQGTATGELFF.

The chain couples TRBV2 to TRBJ2-1; TRBD1 is a possible D gene (6 bases). The V end lost 4 bases, the J end lost 1 base, and 14 bases lay between the germline ends. The CDR3 runs to 16 residues. Germline V lookup: CDR1 SNHLY, CDR2 FYNNEI. The CDR3 nucleotides read TGTGCCAGCAGTGCCGCCAGGGGATTTTCCTACAATGAGCAGTTCTTC. This codes for CASSAARGFSYNEQFF.

This clone was counted a single time. The chain has TRBV6-5 and TRBJ2-3; D might be TRBD1 (5 bases). Looked up from germline, CDR1 is MNHEY and CDR2 is SVGAGI. The CDR3 spans 16 residues. Trimming pared 0 bases from V and 2 bases from J, leaving 12 bases between. Here the CDR3 DNA reads TGTGCCAGCAGTTACTCGAGGCAGGGAAACACAGATACGCAGTATTTT. It translates to CASSYSRQGNTDTQYF.

The chain joins TRBV6-1 to TRBJ1-2; D is perhaps TRBD1 (5 bases). Germline V lookup: CDR1 MNHNS, CDR2 SASEGT. The CDR3 spans 14 residues. With 6 bases removed from V and 3 bases from J, the gap between germline ends came to 14 bases. The CDR3 DNA sequence: TGTGCCAGCAGCGGGGAGTGGGGGTACTATGGCTACACCTTC. Translation gives CASSGEWGYYGYTF.

The V and J genes are TRBV7-2 and TRBJ2-7, with D possibly being TRBD2 (6 bases). The CDR3 has 13 residues. CDR1 SGHTA and CDR2 FQGNSA come from the germline V gene. V lost 6 bases and J lost 4, with 13 bases in between. The CDR3 DNA is TGTGCCAGCAGTCCTATGGGGAGGTACGAGCAGTACTTC. Translated: CASSPMGRYEQYF.